This T cell receptor beta chain was documented in a study of CD8 T cells in ankylosing spondylitis. TCRdb processed the 5' RACE reads anew with MiXCR; each CDR3 protein has one entry. The sample shows about 340,000 distinct CDR3 sequences, roughly 20% of them seen only once. Trimming stripped 7 bases from V and 6 bases from J, with 16 bases between. CDR3 length: 14 residues. The germline V gene has CDR1 SNHLY and CDR2 FYNNEI. Sample: blood, either unsorted or a sorted T cell fraction (not recorded which). This sequence originates from a male donor with ankylosing spondylitis or in good health (not recorded which). This rearrangement joins TRBV2 to TRBJ2-4, with D possibly being TRBD1 or TRBD2 (6 bases each). The DNA of the CDR3 is TGTGCCAGCAAGTGGGGGGCCGGGGGAAACATTCAGTACTTC. Translation: CASKWGAGGNIQYF.